This TCR beta chain was profiled in a study of preoperative IRX-2 immunotherapy in early breast cancer. CDR3 length: 12 residues. The V gene's germline CDR1 is LGHNT and CDR2 FRNRAP. This table comes from immunoSEQ multiplex PCR, and its TCRdb copy is limited to in-frame clones, with some not included. The sample records under 40,000 clones, 89% being singletons. This clone was recorded only once. Treatment in this sample: preoperative locoregional IRX-2 cytokine immunotherapy. Patients received preoperative, locoregional IRX-2 cytokine immunotherapy in a phase Ib study. The source of this sequence is a human donor with breast cancer. The V and J genes are TRBV12-5 and TRBJ1-2, with TRBD1 as a possible D gene (6 bases). The sample consisted of tumor tissue, taken after IRX-2 immunotherapy. The CDR3 DNA reads as TGTGCCGGGGGGGCTCGGGACTATGGCTACACCTTC. This translates into CAGGARDYGYTF.